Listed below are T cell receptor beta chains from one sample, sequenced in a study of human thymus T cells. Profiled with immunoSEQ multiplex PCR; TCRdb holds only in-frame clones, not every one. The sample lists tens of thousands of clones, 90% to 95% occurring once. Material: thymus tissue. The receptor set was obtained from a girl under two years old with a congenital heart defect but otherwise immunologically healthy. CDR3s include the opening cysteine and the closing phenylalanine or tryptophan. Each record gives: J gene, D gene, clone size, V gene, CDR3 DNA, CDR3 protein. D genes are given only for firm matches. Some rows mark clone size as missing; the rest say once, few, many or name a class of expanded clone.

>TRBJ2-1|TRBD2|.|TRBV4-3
TGCGCCAGCAGCCAAGATCGGGGGGAGCGGAACAATGAGCAGTTCTTC
CASSQDRGERNNEQFF
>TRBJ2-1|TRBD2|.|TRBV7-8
TGTGCCAGCAGCTCCGCGACTAGCGGGGCCGCGCCGGCAATTGAGCAGTTCTTC
CASSSATSGAAPAIEQFF
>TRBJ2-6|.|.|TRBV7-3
TGTGCCAGCCCTCCTCCCCTACAGGCCAACGTCCTGACTTTC
CASPPPLQANVLTF
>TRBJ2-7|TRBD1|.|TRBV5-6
TGTGCCAGCAGCTTTCGCGGGACAGGGGTGAACGAGCAGTACTTC
CASSFRGTGVNEQYF
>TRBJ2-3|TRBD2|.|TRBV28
TGTGCCAGCGGACCCACAGGACTAGCGGGAGAAATATCCACAGATACGCAGTATTTT
CASGPTGLAGEISTDTQYF
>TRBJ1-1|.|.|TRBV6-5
TGTGCCAGCAGACTTACCAACGCTCGAGCTCCTGAAGCTTTCTTT
CASRLTNARAPEAFF
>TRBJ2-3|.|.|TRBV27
TGTGCCAGCAGTAGGGGCGGGAATCGGGCAGATACGCAGTATTTT
CASSRGGNRADTQYF
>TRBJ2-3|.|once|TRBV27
TGTGCCAGCAGCTCCCTCGTGGCAGATACGCAGTATTTT
CASSSLVADTQYF
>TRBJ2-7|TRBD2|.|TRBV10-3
TGTGCCGGCGGGGGTAAGGGTTCCTACGAGCAGTACTTC
CAGGGKGSYEQYF
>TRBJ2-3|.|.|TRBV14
TGTGCCAGCAGCCAAGAGGGGTTAGCGGACCACACAGATACGCAGTATTTT
CASSQEGLADHTDTQYF
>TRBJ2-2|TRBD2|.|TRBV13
TGTGCCAGCAGTTCCTCCGTGGTAGCGGGAGGATCCGGGGAGCTGTTTTTT
CASSSSVVAGGSGELFF
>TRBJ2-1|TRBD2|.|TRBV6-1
TGTGCCAGCAGGGGGAGGGCGGATTGTAAGTGGGAGCAGTTCTTC
CASRGRADCKWEQFF
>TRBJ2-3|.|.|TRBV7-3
TGTGCCAGCAGCTTAATGCCAGCGTGGGGCACAGATACGCAGTATTTT
CASSLMPAWGTDTQYF
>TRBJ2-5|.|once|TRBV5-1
TGCGCCAGCAGCGCACTACTCGGACCAACCCAGTACTTC
CASSALLGPTQYF
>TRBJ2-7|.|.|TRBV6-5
TGTGCCAGCAGCCAGGGGAGAAATAGGGACTACGAGCAGTACTTC
CASSQGRNRDYEQYF
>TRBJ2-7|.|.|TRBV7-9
TGTGCCAGCAGCCTTCCTTCAGGGTTTCCCTACGAGCAGTACTTC
CASSLPSGFPYEQYF
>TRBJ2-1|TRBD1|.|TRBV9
TGTGCCAGCAGCGTAGCGGGACAGGGGGAGGGCAATGAGCAGTTCTTC
CASSVAGQGEGNEQFF